This TCR beta chain derives from a study of siplizumab effects on memory and regulatory T cells. General study results and limits: Suppressive activity of Tregs proliferating in siplizumab cultures remained unconfirmed. Contribution to the alloresponse seemed major for naive T cells, which also seemed more diverse than memory cells. Naive versus memory phenotype went unassigned for roughly 75-96% of proliferating CD4+ or CD8+ clones. The study found that siplizumab significantly reduced alloreactive sequences traceable to unstimulated CD4+ memory cells.

Points on this clone: Its antigen is unknown.

The germline V gene encodes CDR1 MNHEY and CDR2 SMNVEV (reference sequence). CDR3 size: 13 residues. Trimming at V came to 6 bases and at J to 2 bases, leaving 3 bases not matched to a gene. Some clones are missing from TCRdb's copy, which holds only in-frame ones; the method was immunoSEQ multiplex PCR. This table has 97,000 or so clones, about 93% appearing once. The sequenced sample consisted of CD4+ T cells sorted from blood. This chain connects TRBV27 to TRBJ2-5, with 7 bases identical to TRBD2. The TCR sequence derives from a human donor in good health. The CDR3 DNA reads as TGTGCCAGCAGGGCTAGCGGACAAGAGACCCAGTACTTC. This gives the protein CASRASGQETQYF.